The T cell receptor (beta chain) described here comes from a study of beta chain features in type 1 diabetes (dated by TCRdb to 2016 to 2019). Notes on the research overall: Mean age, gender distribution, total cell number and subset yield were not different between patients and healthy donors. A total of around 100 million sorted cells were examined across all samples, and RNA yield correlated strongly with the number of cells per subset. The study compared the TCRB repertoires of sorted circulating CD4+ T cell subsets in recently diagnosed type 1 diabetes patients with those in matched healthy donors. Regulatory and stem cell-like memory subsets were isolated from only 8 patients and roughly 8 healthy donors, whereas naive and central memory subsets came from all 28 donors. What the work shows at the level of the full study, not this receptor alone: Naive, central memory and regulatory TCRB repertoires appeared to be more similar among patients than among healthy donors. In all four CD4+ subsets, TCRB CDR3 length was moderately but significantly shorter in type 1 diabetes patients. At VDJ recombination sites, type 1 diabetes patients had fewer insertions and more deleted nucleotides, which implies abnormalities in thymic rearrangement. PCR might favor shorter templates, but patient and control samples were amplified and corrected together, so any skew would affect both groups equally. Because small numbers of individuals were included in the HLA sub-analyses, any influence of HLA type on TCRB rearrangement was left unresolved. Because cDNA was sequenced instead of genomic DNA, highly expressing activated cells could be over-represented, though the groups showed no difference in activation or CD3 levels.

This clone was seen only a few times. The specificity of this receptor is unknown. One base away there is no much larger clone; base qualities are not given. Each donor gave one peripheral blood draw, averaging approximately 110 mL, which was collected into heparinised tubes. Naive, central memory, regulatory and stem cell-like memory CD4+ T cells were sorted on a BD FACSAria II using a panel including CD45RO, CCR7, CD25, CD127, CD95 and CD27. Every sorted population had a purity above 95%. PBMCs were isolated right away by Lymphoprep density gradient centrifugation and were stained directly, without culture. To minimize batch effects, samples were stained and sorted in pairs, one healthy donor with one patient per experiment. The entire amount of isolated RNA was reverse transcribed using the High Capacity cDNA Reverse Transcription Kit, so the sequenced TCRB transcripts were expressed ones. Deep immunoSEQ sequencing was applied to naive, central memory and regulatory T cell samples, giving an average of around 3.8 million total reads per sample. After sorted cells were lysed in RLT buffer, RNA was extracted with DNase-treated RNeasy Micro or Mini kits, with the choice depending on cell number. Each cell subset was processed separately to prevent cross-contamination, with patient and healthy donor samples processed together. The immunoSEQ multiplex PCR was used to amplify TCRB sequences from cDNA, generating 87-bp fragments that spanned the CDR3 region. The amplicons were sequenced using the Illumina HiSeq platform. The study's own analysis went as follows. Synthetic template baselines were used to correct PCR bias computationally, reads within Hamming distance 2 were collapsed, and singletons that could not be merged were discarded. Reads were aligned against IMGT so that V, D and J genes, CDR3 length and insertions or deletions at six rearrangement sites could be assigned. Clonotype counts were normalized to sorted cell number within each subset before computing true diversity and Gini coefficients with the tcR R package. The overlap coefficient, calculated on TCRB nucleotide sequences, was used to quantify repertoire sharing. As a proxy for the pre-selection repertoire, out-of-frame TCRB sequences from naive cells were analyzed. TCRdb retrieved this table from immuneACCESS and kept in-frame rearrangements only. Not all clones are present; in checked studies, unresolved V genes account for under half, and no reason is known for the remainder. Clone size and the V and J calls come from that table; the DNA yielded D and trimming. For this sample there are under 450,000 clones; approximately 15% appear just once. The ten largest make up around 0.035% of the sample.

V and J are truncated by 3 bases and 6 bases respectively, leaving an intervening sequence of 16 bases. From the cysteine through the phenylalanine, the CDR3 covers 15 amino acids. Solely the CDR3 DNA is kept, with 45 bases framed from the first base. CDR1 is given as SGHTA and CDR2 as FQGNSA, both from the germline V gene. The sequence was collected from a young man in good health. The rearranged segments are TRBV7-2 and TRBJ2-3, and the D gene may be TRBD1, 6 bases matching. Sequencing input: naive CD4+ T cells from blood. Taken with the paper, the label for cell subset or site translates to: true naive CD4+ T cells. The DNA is TGTGCCAGCAGCTTCAAGACAGGCGGTTTCGATACGCAGTATTTT. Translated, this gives CASSFKTGGFDTQYF. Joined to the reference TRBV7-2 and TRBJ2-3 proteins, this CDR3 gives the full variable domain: GAGVSQSPSNKVTEKGKDVELRCDPISGHTALYWYRQSLGQGLEFLIYFQGNSAPDKSGLPSDRFSAERTGGSVSTLTIQRTQQEDSAVYLCASSFKTGGFDTQYFGPGTRLTVL.